Each of the 16 T cell receptor beta chains below was sequenced from the same sample in a study of CD8+ T cells in alopecia areata. Sample treatment: oral pan-JAK inhibitor, 5-10 mg twice daily. TCR sequencing used cDNA made by reverse transcription of extracted RNA. Assay: immunoSEQ multiplex PCR; the TCRdb copy retains only in-frame clones and omits some. The table records about 270,000 clones, 50% to 75% of them present only once. This sample comprised CD4+ T cells sorted from blood, obtained at week 52, from a patient treated with tofacitinib. All receptors come from a human donor with alopecia areata.

V and J are TRBV13 and TRBJ1-4; D ambiguous. This CDR3 region has 15 residues. Trimming took off 5 bases at V and 0 bases at J, with 10 bases between the two ends. Per the germline V gene, CDR1 is PRHDT and CDR2 is FYEKMQ (reference sequence). CDR3 amino acids: CASSGRPATNEKLFF. CDR3 bases: TGTGCCAGCAGCGGCAGGCCTGCAACTAATGAAAAACTGTTTTTT.

This chain joins TRBV5-6 and TRBJ1-5; D not certain. Deletions cut 4 bases from V and 5 bases from J, with 7 bases between. The CDR3 totals 12 residues. Germline V gene data show CDR1 as SGHDT and CDR2 as YYEEEE. As DNA, the CDR3 is TGTGCCAGCAGCCGTGAGGATCAGCCCCAGCATTTT. This translates into CASSREDQPQHF.

In this sample, this clone turned up a few times. The chain recombines TRBV30 with TRBJ1-6; D remains unclear. The V and J ends lost 6 bases and 10 bases respectively, with 10 bases between them. Germline values: CDR1 GTSNPN, CDR2 SVGIG (reference sequence). The CDR3 runs 11 residues. CDR3: CACRHRSPLHF. CDR3 DNA: TGTGCCTGCCGTCATCGCTCACCCCTCCACTTT.

This clone was observed a few times. The chain couples TRBV4-1 to TRBJ2-7, with no clear D. Germline CDR1 MGHRA, CDR2 YSYEKL. The CDR3 totals 17 residues. V was cut by 2 bases and J by 3 bases, with 20 bases left in between. CDR3 in DNA: TGCGCCAGCAGCCAAATATCCCTAGGGCTGGAGTTCTACGAGCAGTACTTC. This codes for CASSQISLGLEFYEQYF.

The rearrangement links TRBV27 to TRBJ1-5; D uncertain. The CDR3 has 13 residues. V lost 2 bases and J 7 bases, leaving 9 bases between the germline ends. Germline V gene lookup returns CDR1 MNHEY and CDR2 SMNVEV (reference sequence). CDR3 DNA sequence: TGTGCCAGCAGTTTAGTGAGAGGACAGCCCCAGCATTTT. It specifies CASSLVRGQPQHF.

J is TRBJ2-3 and V is TRBV7-2; 10 positions agree with TRBD2. With 10 bases clipped from V and 5 bases from J, the junction kept 12 bases outside the gene matches. The CDR3 consists of 15 residues. Germline V gives CDR1 SGHTA, CDR2 FQGNSA. The CDR3: CATAGSSGGRDTQYF. The CDR3 bases are TGTGCCACTGCCGGAAGTAGCGGGGGGCGAGATACGCAGTATTTT. The whole variable domain, filled in from reference TRBV7-2 and TRBJ2-3, reads GAGVSQSPSNKVTEKGKDVELRCDPISGHTALYWYRQSLGQGLEFLIYFQGNSAPDKSGLPSDRFSAERTGGSVSTLTIQRTQQEDSAVYLCATAGSSGGRDTQYFGPGTRLTVL.

V gene TRBV7-8 combines with J gene TRBJ1-1, with 9 positions matching TRBD1. Germline CDR1 is SGHVS and CDR2 is FQNEAQ. With V trimmed by 2 bases and J by 1 base, 11 bases remained unmatched. The CDR3 consists of 18 residues. The CDR3 DNA reads TGTGCCAGCAGCTTAATCCCCGGGACAGGGCCACAGAACACTGAAGCTTTCTTT. Its translation is CASSLIPGTGPQNTEAFF.

The genes are TRBV29-1 and TRBJ2-3; 11 bases align to TRBD1. CDR1 is SQVTM and CDR2 is ANQGSEA in the germline V gene. V was clipped by 4 bases and J by 10 bases; unmatched bases: 1. The CDR3 consists of 11 residues. The CDR3: CSVGTGGAQYF. Written as DNA, the CDR3 is TGCAGCGTTGGGACAGGGGGCGCGCAGTATTTT.

The V and J genes are TRBV7-2 and TRBJ2-6, with D possibly being TRBD1 or TRBD2 (5 bases each). Germline V gene data show CDR1 as SGHTA and CDR2 as FQGNSA. This CDR3 contains 13 residues. Trimming cost V 5 bases and J 5 bases, with 7 bases left between them. In DNA, the CDR3 is TGTGCCAGCAGCCGGGACCGGGCCAACGTCCTGACTTTC. Protein sequence: CASSRDRANVLTF.

The chain links TRBV29-1 to TRBJ2-2; D remains unclear. Looked up from germline, CDR1 is SQVTM and CDR2 is ANQGSEA. The CDR3 extends over 13 amino acids. V was pared by 3 bases and J by 5 bases, with 10 bases between. As DNA, the CDR3 is TGCAGCGTTGATAGGGAAGTGACCGGGGAGCTGTTTTTT. Translation gives CSVDREVTGELFF.

A few counts support this clone. The chain is built from TRBV19 and TRBJ2-7, with D possibly TRBD1 on 6 matching bases. V was trimmed by 6 bases and J by 5 bases, leaving 11 bases between them. There are 12 residues in the CDR3. Germline-derived CDR1 and CDR2 are LNHDA and SQIVND (reference sequence). As DNA, the CDR3 is TGTGCCAGTAGGGACAGACTCAACGAGCAGTACTTC. Protein product: CASRDRLNEQYF.

J is TRBJ2-1 and V is TRBV7-6; D is unclear. Germline CDR1 is SGHVS and CDR2 is FNYEAQ. V was cut by 5 bases and J by 7 bases, with 9 bases left in between. This CDR3 is 12 amino acids long. The CDR3 loop reads CASSLRVNEQFF. As DNA, the CDR3 is TGTGCCAGCAGCCTTCGGGTGAATGAGCAGTTCTTC.

The genes are TRBV12-5 and TRBJ2-1, with D possibly called TRBD1 or TRBD2 (5 bases each). The V gene's germline CDR1 is LGHNT and CDR2 FRNRAP. The length of the CDR3 is 13 residues. Trimming removed 5 bases from V and 9 bases from J, with 14 bases in between. The CDR3 region has the DNA TGTGCTAGTGGTCCGAGGGGCAGGAGTGAGCAGTTCTTC. It specifies CASGPRGRSEQFF.

This chain connects TRBV2 to TRBJ2-7; TRBD1 is a possible D gene (5 bases). The V gene's germline CDR1 is SNHLY and CDR2 FYNNEI. The ends were cut back, 5 bases at V and 3 bases at J, with 8 bases in the middle. This CDR3 has 12 residues. Here the CDR3 DNA reads TGTGCCAGCAGTTCTGACAGCTACGAGCAGTACTTC. Translating gives CASSSDSYEQYF.

The V call is TRBV4-1, the J call TRBJ1-1, with D uncertain. The ends were cut back, 3 bases at V and 6 bases at J, with 14 bases in the middle. The CDR3 is made up of 14 amino acids. CDR1 is MGHRA, CDR2 YSYEKL, per germline. CDR3 sequence (DNA): TGCGCCAGCAGCCAGACGAGAGATTGGGCTGAAGCTTTCTTT. Residues: CASSQTRDWAEAFF.

The chain links TRBV4-2 to TRBJ1-5; D call uncertain. Germline CDR1 LGHNA, CDR2 YNFKEQ. There are 12 residues in the CDR3. The ends were cut back, 2 bases at V and 7 bases at J, with 6 bases in the middle. This chain's CDR3 is CASSQPQQPQHF. The CDR3 DNA is TGTGCCAGCAGCCAACCTCAGCAGCCCCAGCATTTT.